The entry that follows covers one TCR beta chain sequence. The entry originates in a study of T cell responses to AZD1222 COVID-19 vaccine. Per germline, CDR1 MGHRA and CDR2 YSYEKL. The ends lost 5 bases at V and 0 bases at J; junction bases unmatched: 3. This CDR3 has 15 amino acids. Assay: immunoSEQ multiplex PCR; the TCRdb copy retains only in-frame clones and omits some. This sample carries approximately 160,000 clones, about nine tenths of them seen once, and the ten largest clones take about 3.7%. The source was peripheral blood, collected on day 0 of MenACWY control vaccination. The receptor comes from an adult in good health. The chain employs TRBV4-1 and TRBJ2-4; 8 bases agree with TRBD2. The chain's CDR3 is CASSVGGVAKNIQYF. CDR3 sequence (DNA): TGCGCCAGCAGCGTCGGGGGGGTAGCCAAAAACATTCAGTACTTC.